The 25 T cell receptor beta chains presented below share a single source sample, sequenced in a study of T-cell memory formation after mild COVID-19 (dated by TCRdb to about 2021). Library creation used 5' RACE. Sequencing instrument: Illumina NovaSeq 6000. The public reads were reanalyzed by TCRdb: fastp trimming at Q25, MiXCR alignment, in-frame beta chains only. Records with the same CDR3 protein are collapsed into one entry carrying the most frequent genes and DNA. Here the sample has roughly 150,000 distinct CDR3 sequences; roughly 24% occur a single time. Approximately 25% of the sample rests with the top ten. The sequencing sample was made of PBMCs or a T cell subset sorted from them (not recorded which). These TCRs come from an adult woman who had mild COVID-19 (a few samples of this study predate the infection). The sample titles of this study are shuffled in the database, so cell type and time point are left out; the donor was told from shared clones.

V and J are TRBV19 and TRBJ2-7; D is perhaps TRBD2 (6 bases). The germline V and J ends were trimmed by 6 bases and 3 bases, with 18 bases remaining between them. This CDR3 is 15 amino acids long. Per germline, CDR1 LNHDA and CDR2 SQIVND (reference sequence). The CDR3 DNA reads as TGTGCCAGTAGAGTTTCATGGGACTTGATCTACGAGCAGTACTTC. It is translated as CASRVSWDLIYEQYF.

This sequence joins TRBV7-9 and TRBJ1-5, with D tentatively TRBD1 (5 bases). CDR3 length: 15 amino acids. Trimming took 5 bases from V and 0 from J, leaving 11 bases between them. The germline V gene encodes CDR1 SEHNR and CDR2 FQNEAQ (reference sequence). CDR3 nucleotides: TGTGCCAGCAGCCCCGGCGGGGGTAGCAATCAGCCCCAGCATTTT. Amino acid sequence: CASSPGGGSNQPQHF.

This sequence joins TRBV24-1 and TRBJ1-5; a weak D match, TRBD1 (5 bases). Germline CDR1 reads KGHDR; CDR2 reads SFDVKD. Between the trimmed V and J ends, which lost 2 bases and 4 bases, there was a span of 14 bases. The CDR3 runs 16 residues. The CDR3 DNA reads TGTGCCACCAGTGATTATAGTCCCAGGGCGAATCAGCCCCAGCATTTT. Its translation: CATSDYSPRANQPQHF.

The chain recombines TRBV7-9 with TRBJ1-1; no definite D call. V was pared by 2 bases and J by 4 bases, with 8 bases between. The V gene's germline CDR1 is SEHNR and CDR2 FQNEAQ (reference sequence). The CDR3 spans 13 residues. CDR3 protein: CASSLSLSTEAFF. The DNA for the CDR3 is TGTGCCAGCAGCTTATCCCTAAGCACTGAAGCTTTCTTT.

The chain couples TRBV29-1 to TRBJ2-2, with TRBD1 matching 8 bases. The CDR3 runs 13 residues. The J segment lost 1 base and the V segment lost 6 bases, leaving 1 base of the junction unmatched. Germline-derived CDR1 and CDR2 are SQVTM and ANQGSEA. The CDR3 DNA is TGCAGCGTGGGACAGGAGAACACCGGGGAGCTGTTTTTT. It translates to CSVGQENTGELFF.

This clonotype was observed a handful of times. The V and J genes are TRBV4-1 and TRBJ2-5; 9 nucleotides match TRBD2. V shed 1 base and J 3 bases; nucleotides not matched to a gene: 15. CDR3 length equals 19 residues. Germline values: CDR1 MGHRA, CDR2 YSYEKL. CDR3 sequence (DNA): TGCGCCAGCAGCCAAGTAGTTCCCCAAGGCGGGGGGGTGAAAGAGACCCAGTACTTC. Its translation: CASSQVVPQGGGVKETQYF.

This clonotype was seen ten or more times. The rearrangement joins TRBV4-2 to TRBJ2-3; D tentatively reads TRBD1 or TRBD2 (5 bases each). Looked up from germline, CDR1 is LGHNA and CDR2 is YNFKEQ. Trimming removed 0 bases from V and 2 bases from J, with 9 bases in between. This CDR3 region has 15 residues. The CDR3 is CASSQEGTNTDTQYF. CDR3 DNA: TGTGCCAGCAGCCAAGAAGGGACGAACACAGATACGCAGTATTTT.

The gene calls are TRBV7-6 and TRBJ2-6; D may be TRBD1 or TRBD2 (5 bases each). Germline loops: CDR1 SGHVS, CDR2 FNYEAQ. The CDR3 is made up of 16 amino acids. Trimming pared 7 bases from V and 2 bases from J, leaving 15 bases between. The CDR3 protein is CASTLEGFPGANVLTF. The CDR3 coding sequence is TGTGCCAGCACCCTCGAGGGGTTCCCTGGGGCCAACGTCCTGACTTTC.

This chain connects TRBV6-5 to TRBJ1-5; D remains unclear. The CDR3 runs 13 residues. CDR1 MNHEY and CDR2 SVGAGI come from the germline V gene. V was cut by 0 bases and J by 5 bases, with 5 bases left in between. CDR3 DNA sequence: TGTGCCAGCAGTTACTCTCTGGATCAGCCCCAGCATTTT. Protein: CASSYSLDQPQHF.

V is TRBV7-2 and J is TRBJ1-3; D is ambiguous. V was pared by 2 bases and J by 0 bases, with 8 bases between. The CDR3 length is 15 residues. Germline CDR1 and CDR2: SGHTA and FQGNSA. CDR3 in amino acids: CASSLMLVSGNTIYF. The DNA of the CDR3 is TGTGCCAGCAGCTTAATGCTGGTCTCTGGAAACACCATATATTTT.

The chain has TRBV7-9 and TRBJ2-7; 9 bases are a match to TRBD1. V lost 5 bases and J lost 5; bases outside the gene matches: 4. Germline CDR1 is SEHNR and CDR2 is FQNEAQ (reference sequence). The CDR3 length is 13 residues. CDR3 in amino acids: CASSPGTGHEQYF. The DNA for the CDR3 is TGTGCCAGCAGCCCCGGGACAGGGCACGAGCAGTACTTC. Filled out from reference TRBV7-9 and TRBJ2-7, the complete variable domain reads DTGVSQNPRHKITKRGQNVTFRCDPISEHNRLYWYRQTLGQGPEFLTYFQNEAQLEKSRLLSDRFSAERPKGSFSTLEIQRTEQGDSAMYLCASSPGTGHEQYFGPGTRLTVT.

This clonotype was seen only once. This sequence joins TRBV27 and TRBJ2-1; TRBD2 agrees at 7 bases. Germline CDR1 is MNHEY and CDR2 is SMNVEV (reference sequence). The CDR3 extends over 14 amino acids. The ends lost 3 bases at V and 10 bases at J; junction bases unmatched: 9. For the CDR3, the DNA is TGTGCCAGCAGTTTTCGCGGGAGTACGAGCGAGCAGTTCTTC. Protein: CASSFRGSTSEQFF.

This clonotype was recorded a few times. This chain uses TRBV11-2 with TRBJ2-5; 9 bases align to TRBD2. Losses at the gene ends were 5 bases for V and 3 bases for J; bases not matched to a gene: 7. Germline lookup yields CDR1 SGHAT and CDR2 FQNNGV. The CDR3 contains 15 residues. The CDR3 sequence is CASSAGASGEETQYF. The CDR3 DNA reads TGTGCCAGCAGCGCGGGGGCTAGCGGGGAAGAGACCCAGTACTTC.

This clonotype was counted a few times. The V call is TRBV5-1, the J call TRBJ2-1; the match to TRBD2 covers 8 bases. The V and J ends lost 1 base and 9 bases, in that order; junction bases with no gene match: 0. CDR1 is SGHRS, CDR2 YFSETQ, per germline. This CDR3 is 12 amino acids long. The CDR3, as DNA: TGCGCCAGCAGCTTGACTAGCGGTGAGCAGTTCTTC. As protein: CASSLTSGEQFF.

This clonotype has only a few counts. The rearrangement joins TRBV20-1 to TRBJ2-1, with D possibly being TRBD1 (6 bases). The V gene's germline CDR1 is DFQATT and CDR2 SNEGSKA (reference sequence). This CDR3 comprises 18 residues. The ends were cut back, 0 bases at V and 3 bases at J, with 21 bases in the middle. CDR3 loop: CSAREATRGGTLYNEQFF. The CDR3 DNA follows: TGCAGTGCTAGAGAAGCTACCCGGGGTGGGACACTCTACAATGAGCAGTTCTTC.

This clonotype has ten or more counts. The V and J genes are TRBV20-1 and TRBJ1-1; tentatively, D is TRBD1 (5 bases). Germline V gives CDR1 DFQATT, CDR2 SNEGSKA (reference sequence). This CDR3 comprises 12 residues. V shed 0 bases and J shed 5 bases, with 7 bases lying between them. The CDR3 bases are TGCAGTGCTAGAGATGGGGGGACTGAAGCTTTCTTT. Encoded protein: CSARDGGTEAFF.

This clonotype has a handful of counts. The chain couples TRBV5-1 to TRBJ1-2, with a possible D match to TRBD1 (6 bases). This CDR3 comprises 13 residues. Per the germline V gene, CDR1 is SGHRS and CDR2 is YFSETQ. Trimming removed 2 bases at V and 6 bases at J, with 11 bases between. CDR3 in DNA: TGCGCCAGCAGCTTACCGGGGGCGAATGGCTACACCTTC. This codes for CASSLPGANGYTF.

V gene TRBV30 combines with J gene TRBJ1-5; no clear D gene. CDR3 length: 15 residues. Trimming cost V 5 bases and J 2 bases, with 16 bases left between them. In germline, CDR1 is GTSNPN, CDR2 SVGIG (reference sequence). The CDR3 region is CAWEVAGIGNQPQHF. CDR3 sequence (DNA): TGTGCCTGGGAGGTGGCCGGGATTGGCAATCAGCCCCAGCATTTT.

The CDR3 sequence is CAISAGSASNYGYTF. CDR3 in DNA: TGTGCCATCAGTGCGGGGTCAGCTTCTAACTATGGCTACACCTTC. V gene TRBV10-3 combines with J gene TRBJ1-2; no definite D call. This CDR3 comprises 15 residues. V was clipped by 4 bases and J by 0 bases, with 12 bases between them. The germline V gene encodes CDR1 ENHRY and CDR2 SYGVKD.

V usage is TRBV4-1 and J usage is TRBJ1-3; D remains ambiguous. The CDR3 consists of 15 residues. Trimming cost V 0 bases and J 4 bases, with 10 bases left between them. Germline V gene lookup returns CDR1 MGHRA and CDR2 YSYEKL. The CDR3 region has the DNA TGCGCCAGCAGCCAAGATGGAGGGTACGGAAACACCATATATTTT. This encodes CASSQDGGYGNTIYF.

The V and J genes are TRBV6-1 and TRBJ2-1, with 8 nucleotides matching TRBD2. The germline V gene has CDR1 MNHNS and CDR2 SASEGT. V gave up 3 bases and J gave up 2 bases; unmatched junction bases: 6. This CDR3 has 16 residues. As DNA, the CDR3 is TGTGCCAGCAGTGACCGGACTAGCAGAGCCTACAATGAGCAGTTCTTC. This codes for CASSDRTSRAYNEQFF.

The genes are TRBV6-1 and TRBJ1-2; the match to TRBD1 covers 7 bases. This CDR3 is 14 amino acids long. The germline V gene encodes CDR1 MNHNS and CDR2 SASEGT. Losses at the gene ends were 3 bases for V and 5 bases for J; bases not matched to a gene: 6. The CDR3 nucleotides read TGTGCCAGCAGTGACTGGACAGGAGGGTATGGCTACACCTTC. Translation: CASSDWTGGYGYTF.

CDR3 sequence (DNA): TGCGCCAGCAGCTTGGAGGAAACCTACGAGCAGTACTTC. Its protein product is CASSLEETYEQYF. This rearrangement joins TRBV5-1 to TRBJ2-7; no firm D call. With 0 bases removed from V and 2 bases from J, the gap between germline ends came to 6 bases. There are 13 residues in the CDR3. CDR1 is SGHRS and CDR2 is YFSETQ in the germline V gene. The full variable domain, in which reference TRBV5-1 and TRBJ2-7 provide the parts outside the CDR3, is KAGVTQTPRYLIKTRGQQVTLSCSPISGHRSVSWYQQTPGQGLQFLFEYFSETQRNKGNFPGRFSGRQFSNSRSEMNVSTLELGDSALYLCASSLEETYEQYFGPGTRLTVT.

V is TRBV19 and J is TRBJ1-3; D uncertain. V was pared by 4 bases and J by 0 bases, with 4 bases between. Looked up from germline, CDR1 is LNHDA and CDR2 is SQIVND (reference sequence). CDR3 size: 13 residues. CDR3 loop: CASSTYSGNTIYF. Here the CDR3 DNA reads TGTGCCAGTAGTACCTACTCTGGAAACACCATATATTTT. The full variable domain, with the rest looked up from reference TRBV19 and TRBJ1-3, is DGGITQSPKYLFRKEGQNVTLSCEQNLNHDAMYWYRQDPGQGLRLIYYSQIVNDFQKGDIAEGYSVSREKKESFPLTVTSAQKNPTAFYLCASSTYSGNTIYFGEGSWLTVV.

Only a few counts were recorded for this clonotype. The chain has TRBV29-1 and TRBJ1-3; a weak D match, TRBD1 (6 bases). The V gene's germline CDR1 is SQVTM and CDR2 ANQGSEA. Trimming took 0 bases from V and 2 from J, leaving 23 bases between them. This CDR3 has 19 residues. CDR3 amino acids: CSVEDISGVGQKAGNTIYF. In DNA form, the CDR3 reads TGCAGCGTTGAAGATATCTCGGGCGTCGGACAGAAGGCTGGAAACACCATATATTTT. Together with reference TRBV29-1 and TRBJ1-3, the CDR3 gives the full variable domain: SAVISQKPSRDICQRGTSLTIQCQVDSQVTMMFWYRQQPGQSLTLIATANQGSEATYESGFVIDKFPISRPNLTFSTLTVSNMSPEDSSIYLCSVEDISGVGQKAGNTIYFGEGSWLTVV.